This T cell receptor beta chain is drawn from a study of T cells in Graves' hyperthyroidism and ophthalmopathy. This clonotype appeared many times. Template material for amplifying TCR beta CDR3 regions consisted of RNA transcripts. The TCR CDR3 was amplified in a first-round RT-PCR using the HTBI primer set. TCRdb called the multiplex PCR reads again in MiXCR, with one record for every CDR3 protein. The data contain around 340,000 distinct CDR3 sequences, 15% to 20% of them singletons. The CDR3 covers 14 residues. Per germline, CDR1 MNHEY and CDR2 SMNVEV (reference sequence). V was cut by 4 bases and J by 9 bases, with 18 bases left in between.

This sequence joins TRBV27 and TRBJ1-2; a possible D gene is TRBD1 (6 bases). Sequencing was carried out using blood. The clonotype comes from a middle-aged woman with Graves' ophthalmopathy. CDR3 residues: CASSSRGGVQSYTF. The CDR3 DNA reads TGTGCCAGCAGTTCTAGAGGGGGTGTACAGAGCTACACCTTC.